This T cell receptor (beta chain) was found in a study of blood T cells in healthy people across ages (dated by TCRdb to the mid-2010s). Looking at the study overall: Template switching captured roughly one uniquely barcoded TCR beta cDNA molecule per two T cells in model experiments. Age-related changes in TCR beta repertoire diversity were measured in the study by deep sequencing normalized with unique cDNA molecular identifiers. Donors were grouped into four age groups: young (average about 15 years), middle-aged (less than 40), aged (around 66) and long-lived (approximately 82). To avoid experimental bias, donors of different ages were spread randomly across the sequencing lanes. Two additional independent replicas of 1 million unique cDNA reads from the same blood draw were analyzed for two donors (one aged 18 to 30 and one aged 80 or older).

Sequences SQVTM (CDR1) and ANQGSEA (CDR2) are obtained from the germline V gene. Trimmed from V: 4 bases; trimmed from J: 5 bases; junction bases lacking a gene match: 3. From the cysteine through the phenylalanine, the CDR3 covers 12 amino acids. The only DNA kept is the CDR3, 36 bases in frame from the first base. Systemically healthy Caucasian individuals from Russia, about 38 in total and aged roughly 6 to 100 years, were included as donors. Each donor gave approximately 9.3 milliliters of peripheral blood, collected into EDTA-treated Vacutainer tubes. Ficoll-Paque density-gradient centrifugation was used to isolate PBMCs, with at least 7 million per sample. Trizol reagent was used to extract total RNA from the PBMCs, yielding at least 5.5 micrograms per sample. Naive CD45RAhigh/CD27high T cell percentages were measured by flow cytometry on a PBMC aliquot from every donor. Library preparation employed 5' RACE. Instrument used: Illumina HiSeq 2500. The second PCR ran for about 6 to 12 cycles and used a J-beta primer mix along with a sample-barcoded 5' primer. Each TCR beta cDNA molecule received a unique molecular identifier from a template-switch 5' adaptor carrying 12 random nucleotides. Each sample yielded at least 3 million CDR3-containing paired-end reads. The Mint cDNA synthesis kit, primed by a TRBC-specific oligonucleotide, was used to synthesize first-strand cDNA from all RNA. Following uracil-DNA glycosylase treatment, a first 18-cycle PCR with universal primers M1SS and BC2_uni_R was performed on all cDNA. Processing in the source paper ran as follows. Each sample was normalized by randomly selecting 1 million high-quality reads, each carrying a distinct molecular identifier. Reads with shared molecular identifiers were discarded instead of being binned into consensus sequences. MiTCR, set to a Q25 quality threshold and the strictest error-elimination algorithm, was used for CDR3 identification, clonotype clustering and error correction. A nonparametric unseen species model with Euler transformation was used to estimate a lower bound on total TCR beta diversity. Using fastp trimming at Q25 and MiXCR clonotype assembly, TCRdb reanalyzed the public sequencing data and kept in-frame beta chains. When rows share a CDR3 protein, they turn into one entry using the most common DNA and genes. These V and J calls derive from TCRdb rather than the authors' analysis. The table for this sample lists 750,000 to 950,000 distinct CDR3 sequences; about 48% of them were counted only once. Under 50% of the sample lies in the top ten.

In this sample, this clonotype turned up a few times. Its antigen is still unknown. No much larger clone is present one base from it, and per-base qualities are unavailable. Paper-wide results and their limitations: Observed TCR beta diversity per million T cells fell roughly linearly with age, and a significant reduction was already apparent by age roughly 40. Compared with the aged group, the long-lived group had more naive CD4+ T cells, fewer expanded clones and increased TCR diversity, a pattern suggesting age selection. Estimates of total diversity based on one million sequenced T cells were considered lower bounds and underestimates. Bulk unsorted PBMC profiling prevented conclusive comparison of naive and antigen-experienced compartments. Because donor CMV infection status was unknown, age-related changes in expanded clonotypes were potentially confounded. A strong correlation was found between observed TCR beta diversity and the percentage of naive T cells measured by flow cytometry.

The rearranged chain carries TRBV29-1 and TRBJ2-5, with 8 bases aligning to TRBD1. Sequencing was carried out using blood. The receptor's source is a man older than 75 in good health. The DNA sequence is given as TGCAGCGTTGCGACAGGGGTTGAGACCCAGTACTTC. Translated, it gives CSVATGVETQYF.